This TCR beta chain was profiled in a study of blood T cell repertoires in COVID-19. Study in general: Samples came from the United States, Italy and Spain, spanning acute and convalescent COVID-19. Sources were T cells, B-cell-depleted T cells, or PBMCs; the material itself was cDNA or gDNA.

After removal of 6 bases from V and 1 base from J, the junction contained 13 bases not matched to a gene. Per germline, CDR1 MNHEY and CDR2 SVGEGT. The length of the CDR3 is 17 residues. Per the original data handling: Estimation of nucleated cell counts was performed using reference gene primer amplification. The repertoire was sequenced with immunoSEQ multiplex PCR; TCRdb's copy has only in-frame clones and lacks some. That table gives V, J and clone size, and the DNA gave D and trimming. The sample yields 44,000 or so clones, just under 70% seen once. The source of this sequence is a man at least 80 years old with acute or convalescent COVID-19. Sequencing was done on a sample of peripheral blood. The V call is TRBV6-2 or TRBV6-3, the J call TRBJ1-1; the match to TRBD1 covers 8 bases. The CDR3 loop is CASSPRDRGRANTEAFF. In DNA, the CDR3 is TGTGCCAGCAGCCCACGTGACAGGGGTCGGGCGAACACTGAAGCTTTCTTT.